The present T cell receptor beta chain was sequenced within a study of blood T cell repertoires in COVID-19. The CDR3 loop spans 13 amino acids. The V end lost 1 base, the J end lost 3 bases, and 7 bases lay between the germline ends. Living in 20 to 30 US areas, the participants were between 18 and 89 years of age. Researchers sorted participants into cohorts using their self-reported clinical history. Original processing methods: Amplification of reference gene primers provided the estimated nucleated cell counts. Measured with immunoSEQ multiplex PCR; TCRdb has only the in-frame clones, and not every one. The DNA gave D and trimming, while V, J and clone size come from that table. The sample comprises 400,000 or so clones, around 90% of which are singletons, and 2% to 2.5% rests with the top ten. A remark on this clone: The sample contains more than one DNA sequence encoding this CDR3.

The clonotype originates from a woman aged 40 to 55 with acute COVID-19. Sequencing used PBMCs or T cells enriched from blood (not recorded which). The V call is TRBV12-3 or TRBV12-4, the J call TRBJ2-7, with D perhaps TRBD2 (6 bases). The DNA for the CDR3 is TGTGCCAGCAGTTTAGAGGGAGGCTACGAGCAGTACTTC. Amino acid sequence: CASSLEGGYEQYF.